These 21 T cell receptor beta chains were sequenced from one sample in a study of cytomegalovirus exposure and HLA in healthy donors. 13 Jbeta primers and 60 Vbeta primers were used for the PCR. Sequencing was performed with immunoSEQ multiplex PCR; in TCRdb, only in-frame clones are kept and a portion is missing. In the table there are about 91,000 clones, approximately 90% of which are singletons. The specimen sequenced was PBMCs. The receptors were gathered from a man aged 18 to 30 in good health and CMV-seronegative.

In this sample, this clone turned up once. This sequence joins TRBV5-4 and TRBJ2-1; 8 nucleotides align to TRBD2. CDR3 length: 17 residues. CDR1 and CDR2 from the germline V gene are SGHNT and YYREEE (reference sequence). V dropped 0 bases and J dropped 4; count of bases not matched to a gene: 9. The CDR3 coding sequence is TGTGCCAGCAGCTTGGTGGTAGCGGGAACGGTTTACAATGAGCAGTTCTTC. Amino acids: CASSLVVAGTVYNEQFF.

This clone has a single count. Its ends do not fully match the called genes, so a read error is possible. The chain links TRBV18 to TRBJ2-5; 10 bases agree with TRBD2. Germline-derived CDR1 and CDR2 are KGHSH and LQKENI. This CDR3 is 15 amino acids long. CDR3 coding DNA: TGTGCCAGCGCACCCCTAGCGGGAGTACAAGAGACCCAGTACTTC. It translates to CASAPLAGVQETQYF.

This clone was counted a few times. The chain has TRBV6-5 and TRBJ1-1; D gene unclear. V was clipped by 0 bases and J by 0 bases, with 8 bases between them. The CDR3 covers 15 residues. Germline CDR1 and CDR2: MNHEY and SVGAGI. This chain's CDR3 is CASSYSIQLNTEAFF. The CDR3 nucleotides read TGTGCCAGCAGTTACTCGATACAGCTGAACACTGAAGCTTTCTTT.

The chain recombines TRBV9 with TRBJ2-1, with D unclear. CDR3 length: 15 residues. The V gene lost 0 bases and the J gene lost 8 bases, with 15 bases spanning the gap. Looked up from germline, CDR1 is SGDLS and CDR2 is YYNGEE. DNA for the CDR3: TGTGCCAGCAGCGTAGGTTCCCTAGAAGTTTATGAGCAGTTCTTC. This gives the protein CASSVGSLEVYEQFF.

CDR3 region: CASSFDRSSYEQYF. The CDR3 region has the DNA TGTGCCAGCAGTTTTGACCGGAGCTCCTACGAGCAGTACTTC. This chain joins TRBV28 and TRBJ2-7; D remains unclear. V lost 3 bases and J 0 bases, leaving 9 bases between the germline ends. The CDR3 is 14 amino acids. CDR1 MDHEN and CDR2 SYDVKM come from the germline V gene.

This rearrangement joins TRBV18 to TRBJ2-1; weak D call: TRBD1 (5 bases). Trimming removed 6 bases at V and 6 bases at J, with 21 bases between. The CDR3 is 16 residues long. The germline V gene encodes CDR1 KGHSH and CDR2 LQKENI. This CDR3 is CASSQLALVGVNEQFF. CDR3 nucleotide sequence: TGTGCCAGCTCCCAGTTGGCCCTGGTAGGGGTCAATGAGCAGTTCTTC.

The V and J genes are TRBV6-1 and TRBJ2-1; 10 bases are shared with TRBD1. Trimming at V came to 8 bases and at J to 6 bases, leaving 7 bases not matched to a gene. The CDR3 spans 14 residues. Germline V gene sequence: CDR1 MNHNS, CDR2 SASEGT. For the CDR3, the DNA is TGTGCCAGCTTACGGACAGGGGGTCGCAATGAGCAGTTCTTC. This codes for CASLRTGGRNEQFF.

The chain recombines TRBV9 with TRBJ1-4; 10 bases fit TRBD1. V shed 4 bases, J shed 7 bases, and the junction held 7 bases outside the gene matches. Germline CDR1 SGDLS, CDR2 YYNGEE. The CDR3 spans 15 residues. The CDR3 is CASSPRQGAGEKLFF. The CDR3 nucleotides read TGTGCCAGCAGCCCCCGACAGGGGGCCGGTGAAAAACTGTTTTTT.

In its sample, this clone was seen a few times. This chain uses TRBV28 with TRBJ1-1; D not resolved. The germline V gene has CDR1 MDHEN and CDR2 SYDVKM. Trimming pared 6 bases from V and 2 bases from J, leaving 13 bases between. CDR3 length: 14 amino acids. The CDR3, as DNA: TGTGCCAGCAGGAAGGAATCAGGTAACACTGAAGCTTTCTTT. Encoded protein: CASRKESGNTEAFF.

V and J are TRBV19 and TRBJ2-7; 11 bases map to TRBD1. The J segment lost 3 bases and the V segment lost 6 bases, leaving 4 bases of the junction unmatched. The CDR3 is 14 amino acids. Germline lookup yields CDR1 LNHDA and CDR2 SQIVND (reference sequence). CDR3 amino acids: CASRRDRGNYEQYF. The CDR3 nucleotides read TGTGCCAGTAGGAGGGACAGGGGGAACTACGAGCAGTACTTC.

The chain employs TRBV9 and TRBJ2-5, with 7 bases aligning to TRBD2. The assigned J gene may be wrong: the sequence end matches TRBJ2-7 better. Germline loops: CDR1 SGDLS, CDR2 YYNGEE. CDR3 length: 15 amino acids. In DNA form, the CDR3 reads TGTGCCAGCAGCGTATCGACTAGCTCGAGCTACGAGCAGTACTTC. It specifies CASSVSTSSSYEQYF.

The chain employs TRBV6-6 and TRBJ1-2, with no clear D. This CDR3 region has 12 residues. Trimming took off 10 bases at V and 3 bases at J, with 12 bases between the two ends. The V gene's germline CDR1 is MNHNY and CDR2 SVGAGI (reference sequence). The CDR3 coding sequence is TGTGCCACCTGGGCAGCAGACTATGGCTACACCTTC. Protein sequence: CATWAADYGYTF.

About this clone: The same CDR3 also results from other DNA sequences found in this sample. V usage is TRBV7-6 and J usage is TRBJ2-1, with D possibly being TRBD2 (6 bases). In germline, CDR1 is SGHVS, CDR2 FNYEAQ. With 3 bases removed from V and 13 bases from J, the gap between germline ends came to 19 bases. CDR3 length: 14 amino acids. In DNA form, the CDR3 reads TGTGCCAGCAGCTTTGGATTACTAGCAACTGAACAGTTCTTC. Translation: CASSFGLLATEQFF.

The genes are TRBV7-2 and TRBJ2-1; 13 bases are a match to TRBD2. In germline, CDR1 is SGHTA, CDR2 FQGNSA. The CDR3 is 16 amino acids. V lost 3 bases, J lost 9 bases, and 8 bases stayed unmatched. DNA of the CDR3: TGTGCCAGCAGCTTTAGGACTAGCGGGAGAAGTGGTGAGCAGTTCTTC. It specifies CASSFRTSGRSGEQFF. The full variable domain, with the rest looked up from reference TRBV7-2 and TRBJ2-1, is GAGVSQSPSNKVTEKGKDVELRCDPISGHTALYWYRQSLGQGLEFLIYFQGNSAPDKSGLPSDRFSAERTGGSVSTLTIQRTQQEDSAVYLCASSFRTSGRSGEQFFGPGTRLTVL.

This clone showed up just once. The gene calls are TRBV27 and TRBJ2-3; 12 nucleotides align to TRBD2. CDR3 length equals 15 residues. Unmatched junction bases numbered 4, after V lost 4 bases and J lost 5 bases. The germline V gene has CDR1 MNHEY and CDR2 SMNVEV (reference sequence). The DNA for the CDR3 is TGTGCCAGCAGTTCGACTAGCGGGAGAAAAGATACGCAGTATTTT. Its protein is CASSSTSGRKDTQYF.

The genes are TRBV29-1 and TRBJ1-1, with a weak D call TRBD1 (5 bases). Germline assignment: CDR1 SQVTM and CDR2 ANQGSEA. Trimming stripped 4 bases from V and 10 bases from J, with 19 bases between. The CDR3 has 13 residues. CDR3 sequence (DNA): TGCAGCGTTGCAGGAGGGGCAGTGGCTGTAGCTTTCTTT. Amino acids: CSVAGGAVAVAFF.

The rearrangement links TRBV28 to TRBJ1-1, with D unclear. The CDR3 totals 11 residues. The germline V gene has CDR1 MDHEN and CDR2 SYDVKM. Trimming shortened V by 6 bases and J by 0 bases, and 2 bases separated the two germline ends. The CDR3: CASSMNTEAFF. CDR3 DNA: TGTGCCAGCAGCATGAACACTGAAGCTTTCTTT.

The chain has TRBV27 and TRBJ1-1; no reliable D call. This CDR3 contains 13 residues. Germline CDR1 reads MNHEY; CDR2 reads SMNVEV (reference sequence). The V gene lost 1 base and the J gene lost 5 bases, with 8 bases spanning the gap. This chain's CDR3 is CASSLFSETEAFF. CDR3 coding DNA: TGTGCCAGCAGTTTATTTTCTGAGACTGAAGCTTTCTTT.

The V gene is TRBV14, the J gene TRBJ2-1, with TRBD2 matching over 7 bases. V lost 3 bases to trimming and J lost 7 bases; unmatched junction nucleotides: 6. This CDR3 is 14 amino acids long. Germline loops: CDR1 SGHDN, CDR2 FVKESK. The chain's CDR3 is CASSQGRLANEQFF. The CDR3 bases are TGTGCCAGCAGCCAGGGACGACTAGCAAATGAGCAGTTCTTC.

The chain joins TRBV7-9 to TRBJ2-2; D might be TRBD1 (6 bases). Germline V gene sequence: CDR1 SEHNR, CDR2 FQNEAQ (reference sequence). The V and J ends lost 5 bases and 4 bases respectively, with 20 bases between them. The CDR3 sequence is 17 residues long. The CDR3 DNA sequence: TGTGCCAGCAGCCAAGACAGGACCCTGCAGGGCACCGGGGAGCTGTTTTTT. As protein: CASSQDRTLQGTGELFF.

The DNA for the CDR3 is TGTGCCAGCAGTTTAAGTACAGGGGTGGGTCAGCCCCAGCATTTT. Its translation is CASSLSTGVGQPQHF. V and J are TRBV28 and TRBJ1-5; TRBD1 matches 7 bases. Germline V gene sequence: CDR1 MDHEN, CDR2 SYDVKM. V shed 2 bases and J 6 bases; nucleotides not matched to a gene: 7. The CDR3 loop spans 15 amino acids.